This is a list of T cell receptor beta chains from one sample in a study of blood T cell repertoires in COVID-19. Method: immunoSEQ multiplex PCR; TCRdb's copy keeps in-frame clones and lacks some. The sample contains about 430,000 clones, about 90% of which appear only once. Material: peripheral blood. All receptors derive from a man younger than 30 with COVID-19, enrolled during active disease. CDR3s include the opening cysteine and the closing phenylalanine or tryptophan. Fields, in order: clone size, J gene, V gene, D gene, CDR3 DNA, CDR3 protein. A D gene is named only where the DNA matches it firmly. Part of the rows lack a size; the others show once, few, many or a class for expanded clones.

. TRBJ1-2 TRBV28 TRBD1 TGTGCCAGCTTTATCTCCGGGACAGGGGTTGGCTATGGCTACACCTTC CASFISGTGVGYGYTF
. TRBJ1-2 TRBV27 TRBD1 TGTGCCAGCAGTAATAGACAGGGTTGGAACTATGGCTACACCTTC CASSNRQGWNYGYTF
. TRBJ2-5 TRBV24-1 TRBD1 TGTGCCACCAGTGATTTCGGGACAGGGGAAGGGGAGACCCAGTACTTC CATSDFGTGEGETQYF
. TRBJ2-1 TRBV18 TRBD1 TGTGCCAGCTCACCGACAGGGGTGGTTGAGCAGTTCTTC CASSPTGVVEQFF
. TRBJ2-7 TRBV7-2 . TGTGCCAGCAGCTTAGTCGGCGGACTGGAGATCTCCTACGAGCAGTACTTC CASSLVGGLEISYEQYF
. TRBJ1-3 TRBV5-1 . TGCGCCAGCAGCTTGATGGGGGCATCGGGAAACACCATATATTTT CASSLMGASGNTIYF
. TRBJ2-3 TRBV29-1 . TGCAGCGTTGGGCGGACGCAGTATTTT CSVGRTQYF
. TRBJ2-7 TRBV6-4 . TGTGCCAGCAGTGACTCGCACAGGGTGGGCTACGAGCAGTACTTC CASSDSHRVGYEQYF
. TRBJ1-5 TRBV7-2 . TGTGCCAGCAGCTTACGTCCCCGGGGTCAGCCCCAGCATTTT CASSLRPRGQPQHF
. TRBJ2-5 TRBV5-1 TRBD2 TGCGCCAGCAGGCCCCTAGCGGGAGGCGATGGGACCCAGTACTTC CASRPLAGGDGTQYF
. TRBJ1-4 TRBV19 TRBD1 TGTGCCAGTAGTATAGAGGGACAGGGGGATGAAAAACTGTTTTTT CASSIEGQGDEKLFF
. TRBJ1-4 TRBV7-9 TRBD1 TGTGCCAGCGGACAGGACAGGGATAATGAAAAACTGTTTTTT CASGQDRDNEKLFF
. TRBJ1-2 TRBV11-2 . TGTGCCAGCAGCCCTAACAGCGGCTATGGCTACACCTTC CASSPNSGYGYTF
. TRBJ1-6 TRBV5-5 . TGTGCCAGCAGCTTGGACAGTTCACCCCTCCACTTT CASSLDSSPLHF
. TRBJ2-2 TRBV7-8 TRBD2 TGTGCCAGCAGCCCAGCGGGAGTAGGAACCGGGGAGCTGTTTTTT CASSPAGVGTGELFF
. TRBJ2-1 TRBV28 . TGTGCCAGCAGTTCCCCGTCAGTAAGCTCCTACAATGAGCAGTTCTTC CASSSPSVSSYNEQFF
. TRBJ2-1 TRBV9 TRBD2 TGTGCCAGCAGCTATAGACTAGCGGGTGAGCAGTTCTTC CASSYRLAGEQFF
. TRBJ2-1 TRBV6-4 . TGTGCCAGCAGTGACGGAAGGGAGTCTAATGAGCAGTTCTTC CASSDGRESNEQFF
. TRBJ2-7 TRBV11-2 . TGTGCCAGCAGCGGCCGTGGGAGCTCCTACGAGCAGTACTTC CASSGRGSSYEQYF
. TRBJ2-7 TRBV7-8 . TGTGCCAGCAGCTTATCCGACAGACACTACGAGCAGTACTTC CASSLSDRHYEQYF
. TRBJ2-7 TRBV6-5 TRBD1 TGTGCCATCTTCGGGACAGGGAACAACGAGCAGTACTTC CAIFGTGNNEQYF
. TRBJ1-4 TRBV13 . TGTGCCAGCAGCTTCGGTCGGGGTGCAACTAATGAAAAACTGTTTTTT CASSFGRGATNEKLFF
once TRBJ2-2 TRBV7-6 . TGTGCCAGCAGCTCCAACGTGGCCAACACCGGGGAGCTGTTTTTT CASSSNVANTGELFF
. TRBJ2-3 TRBV5-6 TRBD2 TGTGCCAGCAGCGTACTAGCGGAAATCCACACAGATACGCAGTATTTT CASSVLAEIHTDTQYF
once TRBJ1-6 TRBV2 . TGTGCCAGCAGTGTACAGCTCAATTCACCCCTCCACTTT CASSVQLNSPLHF
. TRBJ1-5 TRBV20-1 TRBD1 TGCAGTGCTAGTATGGGACAGAGCGGTCAGCCCCAGCATTTT CSASMGQSGQPQHF
. TRBJ2-7 TRBV5-8 . TGTGCCAGCAGCTTGGTTGGGCAGCCCAGGGTGGGCGAGCAGTACTTC CASSLVGQPRVGEQYF
. TRBJ1-1 TRBV20-1 . TGCAGTGCTAGATATGAGTTCGCTTTCTTT CSARYEFAFF
. TRBJ2-1 TRBV5-1 TRBD1 TGCGCCAGCAGCCCGAGGGGCGGACAGGGGGAGTACAATGAGCAGTTCTTC CASSPRGGQGEYNEQFF